This T cell receptor beta chain was recorded in a study of blood T cell repertoires in COVID-19. Study-level information: Samples came from the United States, Italy and Spain, spanning acute and convalescent COVID-19.

V was pared by 0 bases and J by 4 bases, with 6 bases between. This CDR3 spans 13 amino acids. Enrolled through a virtual design, the participants were between about 18 and 100 years of age and came from 24 US areas. The authors' processing: The assay estimated nucleated cells by amplifying reference gene primers. Only in-frame clones appear in the TCRdb table, and some are missing; sequencing was by immunoSEQ multiplex PCR. The DNA gave D and trimming, while V, J and clone size come from that table. The sample includes just under 250,000 clones, 80% to 90% of them seen just once. The chain combines TRBV12-3 or TRBV12-4 with TRBJ1-1; D remains ambiguous. Source material: PBMCs or T cells enriched from blood (not recorded which). The sequence was collected from a woman aged 25 to 39 who had recovered from COVID-19. CDR3: CASSLARATEAFF. The CDR3 DNA reads TGTGCCAGCAGTTTAGCGCGGGCCACTGAAGCTTTCTTT.